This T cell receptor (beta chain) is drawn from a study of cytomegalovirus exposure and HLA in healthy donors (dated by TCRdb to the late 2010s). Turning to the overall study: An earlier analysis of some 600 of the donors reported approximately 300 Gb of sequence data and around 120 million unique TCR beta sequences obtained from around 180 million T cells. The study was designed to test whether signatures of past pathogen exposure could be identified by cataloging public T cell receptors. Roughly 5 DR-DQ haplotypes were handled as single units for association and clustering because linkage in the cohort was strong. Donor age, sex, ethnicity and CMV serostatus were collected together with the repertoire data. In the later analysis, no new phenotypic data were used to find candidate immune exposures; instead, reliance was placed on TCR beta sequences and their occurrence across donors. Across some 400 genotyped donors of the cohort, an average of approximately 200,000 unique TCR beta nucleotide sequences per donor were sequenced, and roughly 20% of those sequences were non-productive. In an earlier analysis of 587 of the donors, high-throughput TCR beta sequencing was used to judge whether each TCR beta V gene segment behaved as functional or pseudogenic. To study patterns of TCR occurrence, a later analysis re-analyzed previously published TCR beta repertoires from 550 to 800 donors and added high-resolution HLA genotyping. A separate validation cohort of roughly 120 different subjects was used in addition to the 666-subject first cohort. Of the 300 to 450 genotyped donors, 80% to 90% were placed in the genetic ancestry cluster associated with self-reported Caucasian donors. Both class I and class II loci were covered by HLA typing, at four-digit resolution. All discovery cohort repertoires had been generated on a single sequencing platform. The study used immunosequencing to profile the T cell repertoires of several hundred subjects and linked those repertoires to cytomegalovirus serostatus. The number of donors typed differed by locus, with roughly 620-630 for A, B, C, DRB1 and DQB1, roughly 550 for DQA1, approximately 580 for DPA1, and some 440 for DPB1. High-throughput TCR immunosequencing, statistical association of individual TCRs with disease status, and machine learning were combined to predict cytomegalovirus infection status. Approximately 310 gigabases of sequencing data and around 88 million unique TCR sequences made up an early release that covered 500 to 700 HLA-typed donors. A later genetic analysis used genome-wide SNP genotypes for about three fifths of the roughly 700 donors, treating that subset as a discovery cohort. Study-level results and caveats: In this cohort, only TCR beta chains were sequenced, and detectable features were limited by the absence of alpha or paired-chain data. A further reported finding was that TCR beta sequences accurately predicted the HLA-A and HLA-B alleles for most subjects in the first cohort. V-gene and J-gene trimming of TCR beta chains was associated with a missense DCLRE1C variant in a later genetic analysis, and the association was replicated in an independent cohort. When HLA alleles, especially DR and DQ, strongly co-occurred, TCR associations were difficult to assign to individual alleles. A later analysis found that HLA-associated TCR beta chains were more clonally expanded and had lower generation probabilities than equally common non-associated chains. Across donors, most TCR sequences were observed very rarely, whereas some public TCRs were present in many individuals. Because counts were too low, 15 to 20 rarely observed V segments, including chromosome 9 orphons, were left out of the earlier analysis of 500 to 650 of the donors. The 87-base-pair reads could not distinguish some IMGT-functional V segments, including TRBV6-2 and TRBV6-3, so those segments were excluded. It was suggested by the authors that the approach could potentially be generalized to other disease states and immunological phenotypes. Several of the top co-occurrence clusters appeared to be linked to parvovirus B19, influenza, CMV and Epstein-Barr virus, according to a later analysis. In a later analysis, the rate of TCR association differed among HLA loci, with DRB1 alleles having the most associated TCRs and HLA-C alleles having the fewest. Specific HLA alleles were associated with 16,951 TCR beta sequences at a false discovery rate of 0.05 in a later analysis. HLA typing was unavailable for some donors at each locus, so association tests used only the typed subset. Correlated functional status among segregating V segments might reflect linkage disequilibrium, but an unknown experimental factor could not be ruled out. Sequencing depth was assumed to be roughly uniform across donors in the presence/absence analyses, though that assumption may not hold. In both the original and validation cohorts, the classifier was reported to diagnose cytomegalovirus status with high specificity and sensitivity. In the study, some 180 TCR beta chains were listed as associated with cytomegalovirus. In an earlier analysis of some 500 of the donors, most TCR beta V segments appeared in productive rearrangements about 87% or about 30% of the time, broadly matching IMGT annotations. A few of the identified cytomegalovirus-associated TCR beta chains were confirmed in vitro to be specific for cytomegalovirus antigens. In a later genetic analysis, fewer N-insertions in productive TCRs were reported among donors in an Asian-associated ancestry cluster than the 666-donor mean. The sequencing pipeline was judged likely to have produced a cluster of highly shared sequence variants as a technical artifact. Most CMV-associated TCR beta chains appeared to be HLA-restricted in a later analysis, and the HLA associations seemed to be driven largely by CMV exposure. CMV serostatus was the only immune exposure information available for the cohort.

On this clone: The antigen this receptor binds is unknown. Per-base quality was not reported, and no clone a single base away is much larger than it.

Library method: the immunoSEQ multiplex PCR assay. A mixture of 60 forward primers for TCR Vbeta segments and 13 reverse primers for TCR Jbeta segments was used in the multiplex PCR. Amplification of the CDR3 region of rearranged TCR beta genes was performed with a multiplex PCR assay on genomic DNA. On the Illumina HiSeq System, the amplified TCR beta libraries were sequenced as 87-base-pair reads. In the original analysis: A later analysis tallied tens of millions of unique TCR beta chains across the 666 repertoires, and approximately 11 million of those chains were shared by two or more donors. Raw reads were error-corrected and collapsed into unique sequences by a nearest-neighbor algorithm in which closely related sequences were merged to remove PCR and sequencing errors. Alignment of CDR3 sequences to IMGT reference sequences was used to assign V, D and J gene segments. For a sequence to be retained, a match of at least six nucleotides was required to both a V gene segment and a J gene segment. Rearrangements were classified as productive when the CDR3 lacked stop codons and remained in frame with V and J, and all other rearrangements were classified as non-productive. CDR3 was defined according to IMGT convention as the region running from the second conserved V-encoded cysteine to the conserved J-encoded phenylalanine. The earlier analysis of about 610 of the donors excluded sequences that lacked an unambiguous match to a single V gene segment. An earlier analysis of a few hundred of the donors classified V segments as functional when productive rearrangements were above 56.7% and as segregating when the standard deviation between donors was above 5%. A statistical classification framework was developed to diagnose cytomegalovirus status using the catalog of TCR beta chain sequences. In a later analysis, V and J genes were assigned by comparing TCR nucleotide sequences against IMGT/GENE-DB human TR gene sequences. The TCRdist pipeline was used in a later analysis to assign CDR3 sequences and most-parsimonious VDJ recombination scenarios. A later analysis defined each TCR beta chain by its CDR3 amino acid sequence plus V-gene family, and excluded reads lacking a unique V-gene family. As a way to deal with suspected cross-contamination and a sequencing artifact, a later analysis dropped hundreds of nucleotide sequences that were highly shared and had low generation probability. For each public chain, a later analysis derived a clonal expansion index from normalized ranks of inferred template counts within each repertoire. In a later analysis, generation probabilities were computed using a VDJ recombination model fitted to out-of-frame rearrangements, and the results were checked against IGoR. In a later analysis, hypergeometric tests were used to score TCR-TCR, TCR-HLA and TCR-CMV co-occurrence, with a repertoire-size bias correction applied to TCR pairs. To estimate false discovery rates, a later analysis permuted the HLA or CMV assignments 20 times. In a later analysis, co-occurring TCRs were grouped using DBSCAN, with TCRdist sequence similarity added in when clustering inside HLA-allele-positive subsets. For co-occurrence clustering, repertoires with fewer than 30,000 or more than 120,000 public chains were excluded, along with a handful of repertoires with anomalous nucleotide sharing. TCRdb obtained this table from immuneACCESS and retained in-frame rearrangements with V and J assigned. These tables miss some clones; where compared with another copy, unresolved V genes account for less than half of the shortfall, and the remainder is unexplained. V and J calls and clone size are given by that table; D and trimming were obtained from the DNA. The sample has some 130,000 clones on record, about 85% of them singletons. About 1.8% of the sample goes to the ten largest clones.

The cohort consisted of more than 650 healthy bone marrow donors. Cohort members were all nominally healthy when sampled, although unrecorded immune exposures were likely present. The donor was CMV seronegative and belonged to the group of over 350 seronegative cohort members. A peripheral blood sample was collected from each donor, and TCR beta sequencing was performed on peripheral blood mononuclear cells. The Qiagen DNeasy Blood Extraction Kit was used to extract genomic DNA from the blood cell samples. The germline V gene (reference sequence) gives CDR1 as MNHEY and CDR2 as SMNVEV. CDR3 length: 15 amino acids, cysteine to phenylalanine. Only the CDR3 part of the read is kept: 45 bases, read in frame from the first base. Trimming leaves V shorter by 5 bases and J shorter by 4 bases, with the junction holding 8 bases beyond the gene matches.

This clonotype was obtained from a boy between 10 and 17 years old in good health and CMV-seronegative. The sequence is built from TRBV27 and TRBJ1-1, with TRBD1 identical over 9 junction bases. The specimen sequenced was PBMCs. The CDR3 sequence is CASSATQGAGTEAFF. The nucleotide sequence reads TGTGCCAGCAGTGCAACACAGGGGGCCGGCACTGAAGCTTTCTTT.